This T cell receptor beta chain is drawn from a study of T-cell memory formation after mild COVID-19. Study overall: TCR clusters were mostly donor specific.

Comment on this clonotype: Its antigen is unknown.

The CDR3 runs to 16 residues. The V and J ends lost 1 base and 3 bases, in that order; junction bases with no gene match: 7. Per the germline V gene, CDR1 is MNHNS and CDR2 is SASEGT. Regarding the study as a whole: The appearance of some responding clones in pre-infection memory suggested that cross-reactive memory joined.

5'RACE primed from the constant segment yielded TCR alpha and TCR beta cDNA libraries bearing sample barcodes and UMIs. TCRdb called the 5' RACE reads again in MiXCR, with one record for every CDR3 protein. The repertoire includes a few hundred thousand distinct CDR3 sequences, under 30% of them detected once, and approximately 15% sits in the top ten. Sample: PBMCs or a T cell subset sorted from them (not recorded which). This TCR was sampled from an adult woman who had mild COVID-19 (a few samples of this study predate the infection). Cell type and time point are not known. The chain has TRBV6-1 and TRBJ2-7; 9 nucleotides agree with TRBD1. CDR3 in amino acids: CASSEVFGTGNYEQYF. The CDR3 nucleotides are TGTGCCAGCAGTGAAGTTTTTGGGACAGGGAACTACGAGCAGTACTTC.